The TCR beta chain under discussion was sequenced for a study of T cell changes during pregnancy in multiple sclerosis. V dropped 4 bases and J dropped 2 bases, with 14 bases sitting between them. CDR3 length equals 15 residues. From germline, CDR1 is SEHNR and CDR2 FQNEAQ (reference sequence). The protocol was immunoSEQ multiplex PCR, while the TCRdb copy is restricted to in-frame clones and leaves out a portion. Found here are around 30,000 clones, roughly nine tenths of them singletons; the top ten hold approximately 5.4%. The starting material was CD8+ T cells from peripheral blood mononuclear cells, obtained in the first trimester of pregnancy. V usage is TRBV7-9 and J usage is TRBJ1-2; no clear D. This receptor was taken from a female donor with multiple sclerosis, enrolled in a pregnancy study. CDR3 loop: CASSSPLSLNYGYTF. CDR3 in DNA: TGTGCCAGCAGCTCACCTCTCAGTCTGAACTATGGCTACACCTTC.